The clone carrying this T cell receptor beta chain was seen more than once but under ten times. No antigen is known for it. One junction end does not reproduce the germline sequence, and a read error may be involved. This entry is derived from a study of blood T cells in healthy people across ages. Points from the study as a whole: Donors of long life had a larger count of naive CD4+ cells and greater diversity than aged donors.

The CDR3 is 18 amino acids. Per germline, CDR1 MGHRA and CDR2 YSYEKL. Each donor had ten milliliters of peripheral blood drawn. Using a J-beta primer mix together with a sample-barcoded 5' primer, a second PCR was run for about 7 to 12 cycles. TCRdb analysed the 5' RACE reads with MiXCR anew, one entry per CDR3 protein. The top ten clones hold 6.7% of a sample with over 1,200,000 distinct CDR3 sequences, 59% of them seen once. This sequence was found in a man aged 18 to 30 in good health. V usage is TRBV4-1 and J usage is TRBJ1-2; 7 nucleotides align to TRBD1. Sequencing was carried out using blood. This chain's CDR3 is CASSRYNALDRADYGYTF. As DNA, the CDR3 is TGTGCCAGCAGCCGATACAATGCCCTTGACAGGGCAGACTATGGCTACACCTTC.